The source of this T cell receptor (beta chain) is a study of T cells in Graves' hyperthyroidism and ophthalmopathy. Many counts were recorded for this clonotype. What it binds is not known. Stable Graves' hyperthyroidism denoted no ophthalmopathy progression over 18 months. Newly diagnosed patients aged 18 to 65 had hyperthyroidism of under 2 months' duration. TCR beta CDR3 region amplification was performed from RNA transcripts. First-round RT-PCR of the TCR CDR3 relied on the HTBI primer set. Each CDR3 protein is one row after TCRdb ran MiXCR on the multiplex PCR reads. Of a few hundred thousand distinct CDR3 sequences in the sample, around a sixth are singletons; the top ten hold under 7.5%. CDR3 length: 15 amino acids. General study points: Blood also showed most of the thyroid clonotypes that were expanded above 0.001. A 13 V-J signature model discriminated ophthalmopathy versus stable hyperthyroidism.

The sample taken for sequencing was blood. The chain recombines TRBV3-2 with TRBJ1-6; TRBD1 is taken as the D call from the table, unchecked against the DNA. TRBV3-2 is described as a pseudogene. This clonotype was sampled from a woman in her twenties or thirties with Graves' hyperthyroidism. The CDR3 loop is CASSPLPRGRSPLHF. In nucleotides, the CDR3 is TGTGCCAGCAGCCCTCTTCCCAGGGGCCGTTCACCCCTCCACTTT.